These 12 T cell receptor beta chains came from one sample sequenced in a study of T cell changes during pregnancy in multiple sclerosis. Method: immunoSEQ multiplex PCR; TCRdb's copy keeps in-frame clones and lacks some. The sample includes about 52,000 clones, around 94% of them seen just once. This sample comprised CD4+ T cells from peripheral blood mononuclear cells, obtained in the third trimester of pregnancy. Receptors were obtained from a female donor with multiple sclerosis, enrolled in a pregnancy study.

The rearrangement links TRBV18 to TRBJ1-1, with 9 bases identical to TRBD1. V shed 3 bases, J shed 7 bases, and the junction held 3 bases outside the gene matches. Germline CDR1 and CDR2: KGHSH and LQKENI. The CDR3 totals 13 residues. The CDR3 DNA reads as TGTGCCAGCTCACCGACAGGGGGATTTGAAGCTTTCTTT. Protein sequence: CASSPTGGFEAFF. The variable domain in full, with the rest retrieved from reference TRBV18 and TRBJ1-1, is NAGVMQNPRHLVRRRGQEARLRCSPMKGHSHVYWYRQLPEEGLKFMVYLQKENIIDESGMPKERFSAEFPKEGPSILRIQQVVRGDSAAYFCASSPTGGFEAFFGQGTRLTVV.

The chain joins TRBV18 to TRBJ1-5, with TRBD1 matching 7 bases. The CDR3 length is 15 residues. The germline gives CDR1 KGHSH, CDR2 LQKENI. J gave up 7 bases and V 2 bases, and 8 bases lay outside the gene matches. CDR3 bases: TGTGCCAGCTCACCATCTACAGGGGCTTTACAGCCCCAGCATTTT. Its protein product is CASSPSTGALQPQHF.

In its sample, this clone was seen once. The J gene is TRBJ1-1, the V gene TRBV4-2, with a possible D match to TRBD1 (6 bases). There are 15 residues in the CDR3. Germline-derived CDR1 and CDR2 are LGHNA and YNFKEQ. The V end lost 1 base, the J end lost 5 bases, and 14 bases lay between the germline ends. The CDR3 DNA reads as TGTGCCAGCAGCCAAGCTCAAACAGGGTGGACTGAAGCTTTCTTT. Its protein product is CASSQAQTGWTEAFF.

The V gene is TRBV19, the J gene TRBJ2-5, with 7 bases that match TRBD2. Trimming removed 3 bases from V and 6 bases from J; junction bases left unmatched: 13. Germline lookup yields CDR1 LNHDA and CDR2 SQIVND (reference sequence). This CDR3 contains 16 residues. CDR3 DNA: TGTGCCAGTAGTATGGCCCCCGGGCGGGGGTGGAAGACCCAGTACTTC. Encoded protein: CASSMAPGRGWKTQYF.

The J gene is TRBJ1-3, the V gene TRBV2; D is perhaps TRBD1 (6 bases). Per the germline V gene, CDR1 is SNHLY and CDR2 is FYNNEI. V was shortened by 6 bases and J by 2 bases, with 14 bases between the two germline ends. The CDR3 loop spans 15 amino acids. The CDR3 region has the DNA TGTGCCAGCAGCGAAATGGGGGCGCCTGGAAACACCATATATTTT. It specifies CASSEMGAPGNTIYF.

The V call is TRBV18, the J call TRBJ2-5; 7 nucleotides match TRBD1. The CDR3 runs to 15 residues. The germline gives CDR1 KGHSH, CDR2 LQKENI. V shed 0 bases and J 4 bases; nucleotides not matched to a gene: 5. The DNA of the CDR3 is TGTGCCAGCTCACCACCGACAGGGAATGGAGAGACCCAGTACTTC. Translation: CASSPPTGNGETQYF.

Here the CDR3 reads CASSQQGAGGNQPQHF. The CDR3 bases are TGTGCCAGCAGCCAACAGGGGGCGGGGGGCAATCAGCCCCAGCATTTT. The chain recombines TRBV6-6 with TRBJ1-5; TRBD1 aligns across 9 bases. CDR1 is MNHNY, CDR2 SVGAGI, per germline (reference sequence). CDR3 length: 16 residues. Germline trimming cut 6 bases from V and 2 bases from J; bases unmatched to any gene: 8.

This chain connects TRBV7-3 to TRBJ2-1, with 8 bases identical to TRBD1. This CDR3 region has 14 residues. Germline assignment: CDR1 SGHTA and CDR2 FQGTGA. V trimming: 5 bases; J trimming: 6 bases; junction bases outside the gene matches: 6. The CDR3 loop is CASSKDRVGNEQFF. CDR3 bases: TGTGCCAGCAGCAAGGACAGGGTAGGCAATGAGCAGTTCTTC.

The V gene is TRBV7-9, the J gene TRBJ1-2, with 7 nucleotides matching TRBD1. Germline V gene lookup returns CDR1 SEHNR and CDR2 FQNEAQ (reference sequence). CDR3 length: 13 amino acids. V lost 4 bases and J lost 4; bases outside the gene matches: 3. The CDR3 loop reads CASSSAGGYGYTF. CDR3 coding DNA: TGTGCCAGCAGCTCCGCAGGGGGCTATGGCTACACCTTC. The full variable domain, in which reference TRBV7-9 and TRBJ1-2 provide the parts outside the CDR3, is DTGVSQNPRHKITKRGQNVTFRCDPISEHNRLYWYRQTLGQGPEFLTYFQNEAQLEKSRLLSDRFSAERPKGSFSTLEIQRTEQGDSAMYLCASSSAGGYGYTFGSGTRLTVV.

The chain has TRBV27 and TRBJ1-6, with TRBD1 matching over 9 bases. The germline V gene has CDR1 MNHEY and CDR2 SMNVEV (reference sequence). Trimming took 8 bases from V and 1 from J; bases not matched to a gene: 3. The length of the CDR3 is 15 residues. The CDR3 protein is CASHRGLSYNSPLHF. The CDR3 coding sequence is TGTGCCAGCCACAGGGGGCTTTCCTATAATTCACCCCTCCACTTT.

V gene TRBV5-1 combines with J gene TRBJ1-2; TRBD1 is a possible D gene (6 bases). Germline V CDR1 and CDR2: SGHRS, YFSETQ. Trimming stripped 4 bases from V and 5 bases from J, with 12 bases between. This CDR3 is built from 13 residues. The CDR3 protein is CASSPDRLYGYTF. CDR3 DNA sequence: TGCGCCAGCAGCCCGGACAGACTGTATGGCTACACCTTC.

The chain joins TRBV18 to TRBJ1-5, with 10 bases that match TRBD1. Germline V gives CDR1 KGHSH, CDR2 LQKENI. Trimming at V came to 3 bases and at J to 2 bases, leaving 1 base not matched to a gene. There are 15 residues in the CDR3. The CDR3 loop is CASSPDRGGNQPQHF. CDR3 DNA sequence: TGTGCCAGCTCACCGGACAGGGGGGGCAATCAGCCCCAGCATTTT.